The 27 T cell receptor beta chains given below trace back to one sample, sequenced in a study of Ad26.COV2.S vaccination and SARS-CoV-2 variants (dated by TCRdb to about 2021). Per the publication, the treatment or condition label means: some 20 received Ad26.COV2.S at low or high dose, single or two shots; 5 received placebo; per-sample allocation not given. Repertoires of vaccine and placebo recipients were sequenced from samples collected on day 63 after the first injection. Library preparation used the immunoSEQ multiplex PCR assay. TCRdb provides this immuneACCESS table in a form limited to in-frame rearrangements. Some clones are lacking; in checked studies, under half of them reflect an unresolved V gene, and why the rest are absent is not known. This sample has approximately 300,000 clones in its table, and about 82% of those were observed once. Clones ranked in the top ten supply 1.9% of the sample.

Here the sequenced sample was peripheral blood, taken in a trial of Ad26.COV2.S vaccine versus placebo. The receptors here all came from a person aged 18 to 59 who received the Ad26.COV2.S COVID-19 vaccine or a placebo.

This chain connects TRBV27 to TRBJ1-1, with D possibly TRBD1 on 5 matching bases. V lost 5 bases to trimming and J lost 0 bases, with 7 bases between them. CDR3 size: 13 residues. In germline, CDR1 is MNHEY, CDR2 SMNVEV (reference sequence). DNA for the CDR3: TGTGCCAGCAGTACGACAGTGAACACTGAAGCTTTCTTT. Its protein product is CASSTTVNTEAFF.

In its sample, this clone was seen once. CDR3 sequence: CASSLGLGGTGELFF. Here the CDR3 DNA reads TGTGCCAGCAGCCTTGGACTAGGGGGTACCGGGGAGCTGTTTTTT. The V gene is TRBV3-1 (or the pseudogene TRBV3-2), the J gene TRBJ2-2, with D possibly TRBD2 on 7 matching bases. The CDR3 is 15 amino acids. Germline V lookup: CDR1 LGHDT, CDR2 YNNKEL (reference sequence). The V end was cut by 4 bases, the J end by 5 bases, with 14 bases between.

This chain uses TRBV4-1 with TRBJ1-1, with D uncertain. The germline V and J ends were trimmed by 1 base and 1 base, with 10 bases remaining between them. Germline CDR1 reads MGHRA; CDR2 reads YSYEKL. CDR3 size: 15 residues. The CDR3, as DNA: TGCGCCAGCAGCCAAGGAAGGATGGGGAACACTGAAGCTTTCTTT. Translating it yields CASSQGRMGNTEAFF.

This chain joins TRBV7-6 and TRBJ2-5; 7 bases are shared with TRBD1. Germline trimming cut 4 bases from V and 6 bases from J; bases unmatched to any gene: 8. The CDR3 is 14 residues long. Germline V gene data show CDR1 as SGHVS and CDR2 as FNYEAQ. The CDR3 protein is CASSSSGRGKTQYF. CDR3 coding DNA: TGTGCCAGCAGCTCCTCGGGCAGGGGGAAGACCCAGTACTTC.

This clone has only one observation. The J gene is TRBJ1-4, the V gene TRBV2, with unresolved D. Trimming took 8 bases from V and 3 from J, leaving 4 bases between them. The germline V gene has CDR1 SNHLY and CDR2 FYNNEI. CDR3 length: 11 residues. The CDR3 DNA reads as TGTGCCAGCTTTTCTAATGAAAAACTGTTTTTT. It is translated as CASFSNEKLFF.

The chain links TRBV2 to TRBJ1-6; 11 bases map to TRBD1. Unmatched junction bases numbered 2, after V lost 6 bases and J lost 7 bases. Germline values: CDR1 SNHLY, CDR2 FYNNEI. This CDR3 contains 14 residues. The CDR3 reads CASRGQGVNSPLHF. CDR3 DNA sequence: TGTGCCAGCAGGGGACAGGGGGTAAATTCACCCCTCCACTTT.

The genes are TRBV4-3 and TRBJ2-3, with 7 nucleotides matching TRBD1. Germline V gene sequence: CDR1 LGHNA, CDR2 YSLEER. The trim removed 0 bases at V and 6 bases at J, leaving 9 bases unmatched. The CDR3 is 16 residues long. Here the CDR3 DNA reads TGCGCCAGCAGCCAAGATCTAGGGGGCAGGGGTGATACGCAGTATTTT. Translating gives CASSQDLGGRGDTQYF.

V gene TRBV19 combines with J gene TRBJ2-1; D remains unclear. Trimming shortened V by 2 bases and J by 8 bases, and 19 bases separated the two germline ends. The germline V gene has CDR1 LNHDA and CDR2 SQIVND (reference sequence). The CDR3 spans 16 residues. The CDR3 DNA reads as TGTGCCAGTAGTATACGCCCGGCGCTAGGAGTCGATGAGCAGTTCTTC. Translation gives CASSIRPALGVDEQFF.

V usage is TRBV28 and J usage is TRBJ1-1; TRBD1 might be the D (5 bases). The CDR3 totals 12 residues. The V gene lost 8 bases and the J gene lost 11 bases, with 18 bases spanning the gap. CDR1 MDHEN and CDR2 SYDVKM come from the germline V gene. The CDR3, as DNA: TGTGCCAGCGGTCTGGGGGTACCTCCCGCTTTCTTT. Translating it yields CASGLGVPPAFF.

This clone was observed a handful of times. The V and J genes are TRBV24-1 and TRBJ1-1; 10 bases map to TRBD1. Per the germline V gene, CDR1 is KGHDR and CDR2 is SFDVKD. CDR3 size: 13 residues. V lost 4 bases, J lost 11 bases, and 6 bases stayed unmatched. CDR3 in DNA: TGTGCCACCAGTGAACCCGGGACAGGGGTGGCTTTCTTT. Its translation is CATSEPGTGVAFF.

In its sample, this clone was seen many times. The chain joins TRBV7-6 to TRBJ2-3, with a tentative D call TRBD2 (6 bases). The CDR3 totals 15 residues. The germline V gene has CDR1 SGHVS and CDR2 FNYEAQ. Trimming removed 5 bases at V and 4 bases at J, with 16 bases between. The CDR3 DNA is TGTGCCAGCAGCCTTGGATTAGCGGAGTCAGATACGCAGTATTTT. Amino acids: CASSLGLAESDTQYF.

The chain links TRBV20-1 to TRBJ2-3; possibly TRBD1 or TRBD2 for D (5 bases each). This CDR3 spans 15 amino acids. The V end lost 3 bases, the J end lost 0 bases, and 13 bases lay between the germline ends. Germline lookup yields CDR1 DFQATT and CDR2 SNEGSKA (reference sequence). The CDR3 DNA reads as TGCAGTGCTAGTCTCGGGACGGAGAGCACAGATACGCAGTATTTT. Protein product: CSASLGTESTDTQYF.

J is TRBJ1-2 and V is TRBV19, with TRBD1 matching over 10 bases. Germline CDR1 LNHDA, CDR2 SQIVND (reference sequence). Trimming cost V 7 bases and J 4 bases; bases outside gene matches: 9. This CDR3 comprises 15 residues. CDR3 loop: CASKLGQGSFYGYTF. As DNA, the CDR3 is TGTGCCAGTAAACTGGGACAGGGGAGTTTCTATGGCTACACCTTC. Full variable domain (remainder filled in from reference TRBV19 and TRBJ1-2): DGGITQSPKYLFRKEGQNVTLSCEQNLNHDAMYWYRQDPGQGLRLIYYSQIVNDFQKGDIAEGYSVSREKKESFPLTVTSAQKNPTAFYLCASKLGQGSFYGYTFGSGTRLTVV.

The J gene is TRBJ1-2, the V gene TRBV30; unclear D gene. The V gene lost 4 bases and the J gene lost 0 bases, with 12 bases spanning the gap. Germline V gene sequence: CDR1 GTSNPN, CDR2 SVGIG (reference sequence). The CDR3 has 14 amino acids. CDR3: CAWMPTAPNYGYTF. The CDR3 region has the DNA TGTGCCTGGATGCCCACGGCTCCTAACTATGGCTACACCTTC.

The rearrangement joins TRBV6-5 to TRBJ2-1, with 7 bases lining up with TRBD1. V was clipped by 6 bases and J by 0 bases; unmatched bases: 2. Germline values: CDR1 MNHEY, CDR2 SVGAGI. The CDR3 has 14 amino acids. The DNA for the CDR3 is TGTGCCAGCAGGCCAGGGGGCTCCTACAATGAGCAGTTCTTC. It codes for CASRPGGSYNEQFF.

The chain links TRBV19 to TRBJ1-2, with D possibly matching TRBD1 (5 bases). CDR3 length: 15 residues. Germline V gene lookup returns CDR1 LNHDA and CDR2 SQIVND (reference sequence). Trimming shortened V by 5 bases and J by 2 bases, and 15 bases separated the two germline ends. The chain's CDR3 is CASSALRDGNYGYTF. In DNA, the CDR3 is TGTGCCAGTAGTGCCCTCCGGGACGGGAACTATGGCTACACCTTC.

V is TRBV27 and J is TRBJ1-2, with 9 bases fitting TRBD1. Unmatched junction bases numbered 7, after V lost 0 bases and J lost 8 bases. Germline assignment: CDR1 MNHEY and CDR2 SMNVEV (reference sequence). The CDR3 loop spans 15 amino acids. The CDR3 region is CASSLSKTGGNGYTF. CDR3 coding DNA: TGTGCCAGCAGTTTATCAAAGACAGGGGGGAACGGCTACACCTTC.

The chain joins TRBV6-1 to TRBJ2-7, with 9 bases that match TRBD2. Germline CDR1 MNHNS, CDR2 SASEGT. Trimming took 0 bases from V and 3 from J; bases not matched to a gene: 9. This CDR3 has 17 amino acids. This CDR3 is CASSEATSGGTSYEQYF. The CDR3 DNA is TGTGCCAGCAGTGAAGCGACCAGCGGGGGGACGAGCTACGAGCAGTACTTC.

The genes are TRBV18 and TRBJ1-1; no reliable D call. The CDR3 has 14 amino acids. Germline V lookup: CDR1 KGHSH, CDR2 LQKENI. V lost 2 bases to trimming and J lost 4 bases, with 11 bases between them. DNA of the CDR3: TGTGCCAGCTCACCAAACCAGAAAGTCACTGAAGCTTTCTTT. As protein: CASSPNQKVTEAFF.

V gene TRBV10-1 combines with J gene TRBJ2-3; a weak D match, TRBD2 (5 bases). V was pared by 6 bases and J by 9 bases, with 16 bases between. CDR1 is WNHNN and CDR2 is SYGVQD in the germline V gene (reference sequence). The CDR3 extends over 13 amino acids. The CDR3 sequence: CASRDSGLSTQYF. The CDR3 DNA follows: TGCGCCAGCAGGGACTCCGGGCTTTCAACGCAGTATTTT.

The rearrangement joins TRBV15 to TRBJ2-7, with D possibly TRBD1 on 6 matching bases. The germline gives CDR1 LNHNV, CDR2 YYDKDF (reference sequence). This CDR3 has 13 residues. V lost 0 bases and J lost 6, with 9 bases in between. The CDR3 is CATSRDQGSEQYF. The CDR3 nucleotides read TGTGCCACCAGCAGAGATCAGGGGTCCGAGCAGTACTTC.

For the CDR3, the DNA is TGTGCCAGCAGTTACAACAGGGGGCCCTCCCAAGCTTTCTTT. It is translated as CASSYNRGPSQAFF. The V gene is TRBV6-5, the J gene TRBJ1-1, with 9 bases fitting TRBD1. From germline, CDR1 is MNHEY and CDR2 SVGAGI. This CDR3 is built from 14 residues. The V gene end was trimmed by 2 bases and the J gene end by 9 bases; junction bases not matched to a gene: 7.

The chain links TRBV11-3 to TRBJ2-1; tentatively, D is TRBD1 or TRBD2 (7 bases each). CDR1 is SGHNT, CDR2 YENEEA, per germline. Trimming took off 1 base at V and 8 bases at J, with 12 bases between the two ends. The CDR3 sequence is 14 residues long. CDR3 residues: CASSLAGGRDEQFF. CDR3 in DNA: TGTGCCAGCAGCTTAGCAGGGGGGAGGGATGAGCAGTTCTTC. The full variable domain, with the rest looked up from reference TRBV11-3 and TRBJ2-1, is EAGVVQSPRYKIIEKKQPVAFWCNPISGHNTLYWYLQNLGQGPELLIRYENEEAVDDSQLPKDRFSAERLKGVDSTLKIQPAELGDSAVYLCASSLAGGRDEQFFGPGTRLTVL.

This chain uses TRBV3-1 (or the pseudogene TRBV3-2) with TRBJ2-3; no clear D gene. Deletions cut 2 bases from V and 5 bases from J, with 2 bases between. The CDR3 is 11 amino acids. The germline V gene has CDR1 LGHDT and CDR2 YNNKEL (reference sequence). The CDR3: CASSQQDTQYF. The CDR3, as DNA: TGTGCCAGCAGCCAACAAGATACGCAGTATTTT.

DNA for the CDR3: TGCGCCAGCAGCAATGCAGCGTCTGGGGCCAACGTCCTGACTTTC. Protein product: CASSNAASGANVLTF. This chain links TRBV5-1 with TRBJ2-6; D remains unclear. Germline lookup yields CDR1 SGHRS and CDR2 YFSETQ. CDR3 length equals 15 residues. V shed 4 bases and J shed 1 base, with 9 bases lying between them.

The chain's CDR3 is CASSLDALESSGNTIYF. DNA for the CDR3: TGTGCCAGCAGCTTAGACGCCTTGGAGTCCTCTGGAAACACCATATATTTT. The chain joins TRBV11-2 to TRBJ1-3; D uncertain. The CDR3 sequence is 17 residues long. Trimming removed 0 bases from V and 0 bases from J, with 12 bases in between. Germline V gene sequence: CDR1 SGHAT, CDR2 FQNNGV.

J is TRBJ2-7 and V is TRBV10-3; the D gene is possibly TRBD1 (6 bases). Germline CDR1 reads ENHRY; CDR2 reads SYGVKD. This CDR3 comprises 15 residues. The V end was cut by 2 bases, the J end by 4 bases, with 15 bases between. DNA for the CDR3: TGTGCCATCAGTGAGCCCCAACAGGGAAGTTACGAGCAGTACTTC. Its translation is CAISEPQQGSYEQYF.